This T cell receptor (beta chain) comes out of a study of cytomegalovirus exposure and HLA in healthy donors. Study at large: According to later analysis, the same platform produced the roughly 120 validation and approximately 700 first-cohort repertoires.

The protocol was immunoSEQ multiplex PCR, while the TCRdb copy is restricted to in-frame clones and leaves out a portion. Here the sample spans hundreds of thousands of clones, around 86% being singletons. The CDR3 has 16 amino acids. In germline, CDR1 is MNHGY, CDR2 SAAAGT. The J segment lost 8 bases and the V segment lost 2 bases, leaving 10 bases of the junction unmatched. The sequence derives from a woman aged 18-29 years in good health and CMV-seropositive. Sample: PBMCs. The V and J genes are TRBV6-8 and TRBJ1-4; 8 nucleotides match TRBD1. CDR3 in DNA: TGTGCCAGCAGTTACGTGAGTGGCAGGGGGCGCGAAAAACTGTTTTTT. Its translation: CASSYVSGRGREKLFF.